This TCR beta chain was retrieved from a study of T cell repertoires in cytomegalovirus infection. Study-wide background: Indications of both CMV infection and matching HLA type were provided by public TCR beta signatures. Whole-study results and caveats: The cumulative frequency of public TCR beta families identified carriers of CMV plus the relevant HLA. Ex vivo responses were dominated by HLA-C-restricted CMV-specific TCR beta clonotypes.

Using its own MiXCR run on the reads, TCRdb lists one record per CDR3 protein. The sample consists of approximately 500,000 distinct CDR3 sequences, about 10% of them appearing once. A word on this clonotype: Its antigen is unknown.

V was pared by 4 bases and J by 4 bases, with 19 bases between. Per germline, CDR1 SQVTM and CDR2 ANQGSEA. This CDR3 has 15 amino acids. V and J are TRBV29-1 and TRBJ2-5, with D maybe TRBD2 (5 bases). The receptor comes from a human donor in good health (CMV status not recorded). Some clones in this sample may be carry-over from other donors' samples. The sample taken for sequencing was PBMCs. The CDR3 here is CSVVEDWTAGETQYF. The CDR3 DNA is TGCAGCGTTGTAGAGGACTGGACTGCCGGAGAGACCCAGTACTTC.